The 26 T cell receptor beta chains given below trace back to one sample, sequenced in a study of blood T cell repertoires in COVID-19. Generated by immunoSEQ multiplex PCR, the TCRdb table keeps only in-frame clones and is missing some. In the table there are 40,000 to 45,000 clones, roughly nine tenths of which are singletons. Source material: peripheral blood. These receptors all come from a man between 50 and 59 years old with active COVID-19.

This clone has just one count. The chain links TRBV21-1 to TRBJ2-7; TRBD1 is the table's D call, not checked against the DNA. TRBV21-1 is designated a pseudogene. This CDR3 comprises 15 residues. Here the CDR3 DNA reads TGTGCCAGCAGCATACTATCCAGGGAAGACTCCGAGCAGTACTTC. Protein: CASSILSREDSEQYF.

J is TRBJ2-5 and V is TRBV7-3; 8 bases are a match to TRBD1. With 3 bases clipped from V and 5 bases from J, the junction kept 2 bases outside the gene matches. The CDR3 is 13 amino acids. Per germline, CDR1 SGHTA and CDR2 FQGTGA. CDR3 sequence: CASSLDRAETQYF. CDR3 nucleotides: TGTGCCAGCAGCTTGGACAGGGCCGAGACCCAGTACTTC.

The chain combines TRBV3-1 (or the pseudogene TRBV3-2) with TRBJ2-7, with D possibly TRBD2 on 6 matching bases. CDR1 is LGHDT, CDR2 YNNKEL, per germline (reference sequence). The germline V and J ends were trimmed by 2 bases and 12 bases, with 14 bases remaining between them. This CDR3 region has 12 residues. The CDR3 DNA follows: TGTGCCAGCAGCCAACGGGACTCCGGGCGGTACTTC. It translates to CASSQRDSGRYF.

With regard to this clone: The germline gene is not matched at one end of the junction; a read error may be the cause. The chain employs TRBV19 and TRBJ1-1, with 7 bases identical to TRBD1. CDR1 and CDR2 from the germline V gene are LNHDA and SQIVND (reference sequence). The CDR3 is made up of 16 amino acids. DNA of the CDR3: TGTGCCAGTAGTATAGGGGCAGGGGGAGTGAAAACTGAAGCTTTCTTT. This encodes CASSIGAGGVKTEAFF.

This clone was detected only once. This CDR3 is CASSQDWGARGPPPYGYTF. The CDR3 DNA is TGCGCCAGCAGCCAAGATTGGGGGGCCAGGGGGCCACCCCCCTATGGCTACACCTTC. The chain carries TRBV4-1 and TRBJ1-2, with 8 nucleotides matching TRBD1. The CDR3 extends over 19 amino acids. The J segment lost 4 bases and the V segment lost 0 bases, leaving 16 bases of the junction unmatched. Germline CDR1 and CDR2: MGHRA and YSYEKL.

The J gene is TRBJ2-2, the V gene TRBV5-1; the match to TRBD2 covers 9 bases. The germline V gene has CDR1 SGHRS and CDR2 YFSETQ. The CDR3 consists of 16 residues. The V gene end was trimmed by 0 bases and the J gene end by 7 bases; junction bases not matched to a gene: 7. CDR3 sequence (DNA): TGCGCCAGCAGCTTGGATAAGGGACTAGCTGGCGGGGAGCTGTTTTTT. Protein product: CASSLDKGLAGGELFF. Combining the CDR3 with reference TRBV5-1 and TRBJ2-2 gives the whole variable domain KAGVTQTPRYLIKTRGQQVTLSCSPISGHRSVSWYQQTPGQGLQFLFEYFSETQRNKGNFPGRFSGRQFSNSRSEMNVSTLELGDSALYLCASSLDKGLAGGELFFGEGSRLTVL.

The chain combines TRBV9 with TRBJ2-5, with unresolved D. The CDR3 consists of 14 residues. Trimming left V 2 bases short and J 4 bases short, with 12 bases between. CDR1 SGDLS and CDR2 YYNGEE come from the germline V gene. CDR3 residues: CASSVDLEAETQYF. CDR3 nucleotides: TGTGCCAGCAGCGTTGACCTAGAAGCAGAGACCCAGTACTTC.

V is TRBV3-1 (or the pseudogene TRBV3-2) and J is TRBJ2-7; D is ambiguous. V lost 3 bases and J lost 0, with 9 bases in between. The V gene's germline CDR1 is LGHDT and CDR2 YNNKEL (reference sequence). The CDR3 is 14 residues long. The CDR3 region is CASSQESISYEQYF. The CDR3 bases are TGTGCCAGCAGCCAGGAGTCGATCTCCTACGAGCAGTACTTC.

The chain joins TRBV19 to TRBJ2-1; no definite D call. The V gene's germline CDR1 is LNHDA and CDR2 SQIVND (reference sequence). Trimming left V 3 bases short and J 11 bases short, with 8 bases between. The CDR3 covers 11 residues. The CDR3 reads CASSIGFQQFF. The CDR3 DNA is TGTGCCAGTAGTATTGGCTTCCAGCAGTTCTTC. Full variable domain (rest looked up from reference TRBV19 and TRBJ2-1): DGGITQSPKYLFRKEGQNVTLSCEQNLNHDAMYWYRQDPGQGLRLIYYSQIVNDFQKGDIAEGYSVSREKKESFPLTVTSAQKNPTAFYLCASSIGFQQFFGPGTRLTVL.

The gene calls are TRBV4-3 and TRBJ1-2; 7 bases match TRBD1. V shed 0 bases, J shed 3 bases, and the junction held 7 bases outside the gene matches. The CDR3 runs 16 residues. Per germline, CDR1 LGHNA and CDR2 YSLEER. The CDR3 DNA follows: TGCGCCAGCAGCCAAGATCGAGGGACAGCGGACTATGGCTACACCTTC. It translates to CASSQDRGTADYGYTF.

This chain connects TRBV7-9 to TRBJ1-1; D call uncertain. V lost 1 base, J lost 3 bases, and 9 bases lay in between. Looked up from germline, CDR1 is SEHNR and CDR2 is FQNEAQ (reference sequence). There are 14 residues in the CDR3. CDR3: CASSLERWYTEAFF. CDR3 in DNA: TGTGCCAGCAGCTTAGAACGGTGGTACACTGAAGCTTTCTTT.

The gene calls are TRBV6-4 and TRBJ1-4; D may be TRBD1 (5 bases). Germline CDR1 is MRHNA and CDR2 is SNTAGT. The length of the CDR3 is 15 residues. With 3 bases removed from V and 3 bases from J, the gap between germline ends came to 11 bases. In DNA form, the CDR3 reads TGTGCCAGCAGTGAAAACCCGGGGGCTAATGAAAAACTGTTTTTT. It yields the protein CASSENPGANEKLFF.

This clone came up once. The V call is TRBV10-3, the J call TRBJ1-2, with D tentatively TRBD1 (5 bases). With 10 bases removed from V and 4 bases from J, the gap between germline ends came to 16 bases. Germline loops: CDR1 ENHRY, CDR2 SYGVKD. The CDR3 sequence is 13 residues long. The CDR3 is CASLQGSGYGYTF. In nucleotides, the CDR3 is TGTGCCAGCCTCCAGGGCTCAGGCTATGGCTACACCTTC.

J is TRBJ2-3 and V is TRBV24-1; D remains ambiguous. The CDR3 is 11 amino acids. Trimming left V 7 bases short and J 6 bases short, with 7 bases between. Per germline, CDR1 KGHDR and CDR2 SFDVKD. The CDR3 reads CATRDWDTQYF. CDR3 nucleotide sequence: TGTGCCACCAGAGACTGGGATACGCAGTATTTT.

For this clone: The same CDR3 arises from other DNA sequences in this sample as well. V usage is TRBV19 and J usage is TRBJ2-7; D is possibly TRBD1 (6 bases). Germline V gene data show CDR1 as LNHDA and CDR2 as SQIVND (reference sequence). V lost 5 bases to trimming and J lost 4 bases, with 12 bases between them. This CDR3 has 13 amino acids. Here the CDR3 DNA reads TGTGCCAGTAGTGCAGGGACAATTTACGAGCAGTACTTC. This sequence encodes CASSAGTIYEQYF.

The chain has TRBV9 and TRBJ2-5; the match to TRBD1 covers 7 bases. Germline V gene sequence: CDR1 SGDLS, CDR2 YYNGEE. The CDR3 extends over 15 amino acids. V lost 3 bases to trimming and J lost 0 bases; unmatched junction nucleotides: 5. DNA for the CDR3: TGTGCCAGCAGCGGGATGACAGGGTACCAAGAGACCCAGTACTTC. Its translation: CASSGMTGYQETQYF.

The CDR3 region has the DNA TGTGCCAGCAGCCAGGGACTAGTCTACGAGCAGTACTTC. Translating it yields CASSQGLVYEQYF. The V and J genes are TRBV14 and TRBJ2-7; TRBD2 aligns across 8 bases. The germline CDR1 and CDR2 sequences are SGHDN and FVKESK. The CDR3 spans 13 residues. J was trimmed by 3 bases and V by 3 bases; bases with no gene match: 1.

The gene calls are TRBV7-9 and TRBJ2-1; maybe TRBD2 (6 bases). This CDR3 comprises 12 residues. V lost 5 bases, J lost 10 bases, and 12 bases lay in between. Germline loops: CDR1 SEHNR, CDR2 FQNEAQ (reference sequence). For the CDR3, the DNA is TGTGCCAGCAGCCCCCTCCGGGGGGAGCAGTTCTTC. It translates to CASSPLRGEQFF.

The J gene is TRBJ2-1, the V gene TRBV4-3; 8 bases map to TRBD2. Germline CDR1 and CDR2: LGHNA and YSLEER. J lost 2 bases, V lost 0 bases, and 6 bases had no gene match. This CDR3 contains 17 residues. Here the CDR3 reads CASSQDPTGGPYNEQFF. In nucleotides, the CDR3 is TGCGCCAGCAGCCAAGATCCAACGGGAGGGCCCTACAATGAGCAGTTCTTC.

V gene TRBV3-1 (or the pseudogene TRBV3-2) combines with J gene TRBJ2-4, with no clear D. Trimming removed 2 bases from V and 6 bases from J, with 11 bases in between. The germline V gene has CDR1 LGHDT and CDR2 YNNKEL (reference sequence). The CDR3 is 14 amino acids. This CDR3 reads CASSQSRSLNIQYF. The CDR3 bases are TGTGCCAGCAGCCAAAGCCGGTCTTTAAACATTCAGTACTTC.

The chain couples TRBV14 to TRBJ2-1, with 8 bases aligning to TRBD2. J gave up 0 bases and V 0 bases, and 1 base lay outside the gene matches. In germline, CDR1 is SGHDN, CDR2 FVKESK. The CDR3 sequence is 16 residues long. CDR3: CASSQEAGVSYNEQFF. The DNA of the CDR3 is TGTGCCAGCAGCCAAGAAGCGGGAGTCTCCTACAATGAGCAGTTCTTC. The variable domain in full, with the rest retrieved from reference TRBV14 and TRBJ2-1, is EAGVTQFPSHSVIEKGQTVTLRCDPISGHDNLYWYRRVMGKEIKFLLHFVKESKQDESGMPNNRFLAERTGGTYSTLKVQPAELEDSGVYFCASSQEAGVSYNEQFFGPGTRLTVL.

The DNA for the CDR3 is TGTGCCAGCAGCCCCCGGGAGGTGGAGTCGGCCCAGCATTTT. Translation: CASSPREVESAQHF. The chain links TRBV7-8 to TRBJ1-5; D gene uncertain. CDR1 and CDR2 (germline): SGHVS, FQNEAQ. Between the trimmed V and J ends, which lost 5 bases and 11 bases, there was a span of 19 bases. The CDR3 totals 14 residues. The entire variable domain, with the rest obtained from reference TRBV7-8 and TRBJ1-5, is as follows: GAGVSQSPRYKVAKRGQDVALRCDPISGHVSLFWYQQALGQGPEFLTYFQNEAQLDKSGLPSDRFFAERPEGSVSTLKIQRTQQEDSAVYLCASSPREVESAQHFGDGTRLSIL.

In the case of this clone: One end of the junction does not line up with germline, which may come from a read error. The rearrangement joins TRBV7-8 to TRBJ2-7, with 7 bases fitting TRBD1. The germline gives CDR1 SGHVS, CDR2 FQNEAQ. The length of the CDR3 is 15 residues. The chain's CDR3 is CASTLFVTGQYEQYF. DNA of the CDR3: TGTGCCAGCACCTTATTCGTGACAGGGCAATACGAGCAGTACTTC.

CDR3: CASSLSLLRDRNRPQHF. In DNA, the CDR3 is TGTGCCAGCTCACTCTCACTGCTCCGGGACAGAAACCGACCCCAGCATTTT. V gene TRBV18 combines with J gene TRBJ1-5, with 7 bases matching TRBD1. With 4 bases clipped from V and 10 bases from J, the junction kept 19 bases outside the gene matches. Germline V CDR1 and CDR2: KGHSH, LQKENI. The CDR3 loop spans 17 amino acids.

The sample holds one count of this clone. J is TRBJ1-6 and V is TRBV3-1 (or the pseudogene TRBV3-2); possible D gene TRBD1, 6 bases. V was clipped by 1 base and J by 5 bases, with 9 bases between them. The CDR3 sequence is 15 residues long. Per germline, CDR1 LGHDT and CDR2 YNNKEL (reference sequence). The CDR3 spells CASSQGTVNNSPLHF. In DNA, the CDR3 is TGTGCCAGCAGCCAAGGGACAGTGAATAATTCACCCCTCCACTTT.

Turning to this clone: Other DNA sequences of this sample code for an identical CDR3. This rearrangement joins TRBV27 to TRBJ2-7, with D perhaps TRBD1 (5 bases). The CDR3 has 13 amino acids. Per the germline V gene, CDR1 is MNHEY and CDR2 is SMNVEV (reference sequence). Deletions cut 5 bases from V and 5 bases from J, with 13 bases between. The CDR3 coding sequence is TGTGCCAGCAGTCTCGCAGGGATCAACGAGCAGTACTTC. Protein product: CASSLAGINEQYF.